Listed below are T cell receptor beta chains from one sample, sequenced in a study of blood T cell repertoires in COVID-19. The table came from immunoSEQ multiplex PCR; TCRdb's copy has only in-frame clones and leaves some out. The sample has 350,000 to 400,000 clones, approximately 89% seen once. Source material: PBMCs or T cells enriched from blood (not recorded which). These receptors all come from a woman between 40 and 50 years old who had been exposed to COVID-19. The CDR3 runs from the conserved cysteine through the conserved F or W.

J | V | CDR3
TRBJ2-1 | TRBV27 | CASSLQGTTYNEQFF
TRBJ2-3 | TRBV24-1 | CATSDYAADTQYF
TRBJ2-3 | TRBV7-2 | CASSLRRGGTTDTQYF
TRBJ1-6 | TRBV10-2 | CASSDTLATATSSYNSPLHF
TRBJ1-2 | TRBV7-3 | CASSLAPRGRGNYGYTF
TRBJ2-7 | TRBV19 | CASSIGQDTYEQYF
TRBJ1-5 | TRBV7-2 | CASSLKGGQPQHF
TRBJ2-7 | TRBV5-4 | CASSPKGGGAYEQYF
TRBJ2-7 | TRBV7-9 | CASSPRQGSPYEQYF
TRBJ1-1 | TRBV30 | CAWGPGTGSQRVNTEAFF
TRBJ1-1 | TRBV18 | CASSPGQITEAFF
TRBJ1-3 | TRBV5-8 | CASSFGISGNTIYF
TRBJ2-5 | TRBV12-5 | CASGLLGHPQETQYF
TRBJ1-4 | TRBV19 | CASSTSLPWAEKLFF
TRBJ1-6 | TRBV10-3 | CAISELAVNSPLHF
TRBJ2-1 | TRBV2 | CASSGRGQGVRDEQFF
TRBJ2-3 | TRBV5-1 | CASSRFGQGETDTQYF
TRBJ1-2 | TRBV29-1 | CSVPGLYGYTF
TRBJ2-1 | TRBV9 | CASSVISGRGNEQFF
TRBJ2-1 | TRBV27 | CASSRTPNEQFF
TRBJ2-1 | TRBV12-3/TRBV12-4 | CASSSGLIEQFF
TRBJ2-7 | TRBV10-3 | CAISESEVYEQYF
TRBJ1-6 | TRBV5-6 | CASSLETGDMNSPLHF
TRBJ2-2 | TRBV5-1 | CASSLSVAGSGGELFF
TRBJ1-5 | TRBV6-5 | CASRKGTGPNQPQHF
TRBJ1-4 | TRBV19 | CASSPGRGDEKLFF
TRBJ1-1 | TRBV2 | CASKAGRLNTEAFF
TRBJ1-3 | TRBV30 | CAWSRTGISGNTIYF
TRBJ1-2 | TRBV3-1/TRBV3-2 | CASSAGTGPAGYTF
TRBJ2-5 | TRBV6-5 | CASRRTGGEETQYF
TRBJ1-6 | TRBV6-5 | CASRSGGVGNSPLHF
TRBJ1-3 | TRBV2 | CASATGGYGNTIYF
TRBJ1-1 | TRBV6-2/TRBV6-3 | CASSYRRGDTEAFF
TRBJ1-3 | TRBV5-1 | CASSLGSGAGNTIYF
TRBJ2-1 | TRBV9 | CASSVLAGSSYNEQFF
TRBJ1-1 | TRBV6-5 | CASSLGANTEAFF
TRBJ2-7 | TRBV4-3 | CASSQDTGGEQYF
TRBJ2-1 | TRBV10-1 | CASSKREVDDEQFF
TRBJ2-7 | TRBV10-3 | CAISEFGIAGTSYEQYF
TRBJ2-7 | TRBV19 | CASSIVGTGGDEQYF
TRBJ2-3 | TRBV4-3 | CASSPRTFPGGDTQYF
TRBJ2-7 | TRBV5-1 | CASAEGTAYEQYF